This TCR beta chain derives from a study of cytomegalovirus exposure and HLA in healthy donors. General study findings and limits: A later analysis found first-cohort TCR clusters tended to co-occur in the 90 to 150 validation repertoires.

Details on this clone: Its antigen is as yet unknown. The sample holds other DNA sequences that translate to the same CDR3.

Clones were sequenced by immunoSEQ multiplex PCR, and TCRdb holds only the in-frame ones, with some missing. The sample has approximately 300,000 clones; 75% to 90% are singletons. The donors were part of the validation cohort of 95 to 150 subjects. That cohort was separate from the first cohort, which comprised about 670 subjects. V was pared by 2 bases and J by 3 bases, with 4 bases of the junction left unmatched. CDR3 size: 15 residues. Germline V lookup: CDR1 SGHRS, CDR2 YFSETQ. Sample: PBMCs. This receptor was taken from a young woman in good health and CMV-seronegative. The V gene is TRBV5-1, the J gene TRBJ2-5; 10 bases map to TRBD2. Here the CDR3 reads CASSFGLAGEETQYF. For the CDR3, the DNA is TGCGCCAGCAGCTTCGGGCTAGCGGGAGAAGAGACCCAGTACTTC.